This T cell receptor beta chain was captured in a study of technical replicates of blood from a few donors. Profiling relied on immunoSEQ multiplex PCR, and the TCRdb table lists in-frame clones only, not all of them. This sample has around 56,000 clones, with roughly 96% found just once. Germline CDR1 and CDR2: SQVTM and ANQGSEA. The CDR3 contains 13 residues. The V and J ends lost 5 bases and 1 base, in that order; junction bases with no gene match: 4. The chain couples TRBV29-1 to TRBJ1-1; TRBD1 aligns across 7 bases. The sample taken for sequencing was PBMCs. This sequence originates from a human donor in good health. Some clones in this sample may be carry-over from other donors' samples. CDR3 sequence: CSVLRTGNTEAFF. As DNA, the CDR3 is TGCAGCGTTCTACGGACAGGGAACACTGAAGCTTTCTTT.